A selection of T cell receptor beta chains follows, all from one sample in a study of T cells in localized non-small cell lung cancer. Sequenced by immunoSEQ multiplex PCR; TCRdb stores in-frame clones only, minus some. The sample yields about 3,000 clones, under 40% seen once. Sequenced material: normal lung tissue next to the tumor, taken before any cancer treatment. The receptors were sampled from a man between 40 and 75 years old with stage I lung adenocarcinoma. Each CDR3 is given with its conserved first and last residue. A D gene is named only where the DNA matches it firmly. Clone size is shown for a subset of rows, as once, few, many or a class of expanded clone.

cdr3_nt: TGCGCCAGCACCTCGGGGGAGGGAGAGCAGTACTTC
cdr3_aa: CASTSGEGEQYF
d_call: TRBD2
clone_size: -
cdr3_length: 12
v_call: TRBV10-2
j_call: TRBJ2-7

cdr3_nt: TGTGCCAGCAGCCAAGGGACGGGGCCCCAGGGAGGCACTGAAGCTTTCTTT
cdr3_aa: CASSQGTGPQGGTEAFF
d_call: -
clone_size: -
cdr3_length: 17
v_call: TRBV11-3
j_call: TRBJ1-1

cdr3_nt: TGCGCCACATTAAGCACAGGGAAGATTTGGTATGGCTACACCTTC
cdr3_aa: CATLSTGKIWYGYTF
d_call: -
clone_size: -
cdr3_length: 15
v_call: TRBV10-2
j_call: TRBJ1-2

cdr3_nt: TGTGCCAGCAGTTATCTCGGTGGGGAGACCCAGTACTTC
cdr3_aa: CASSYLGGETQYF
d_call: -
clone_size: medium-sized
cdr3_length: 13
v_call: TRBV6-8
j_call: TRBJ2-5

cdr3_nt: TGTGCCAGCAGTGAAGATTCCGCGGGGTCTAGCGGGGAGCAGTACTTC
cdr3_aa: CASSEDSAGSSGEQYF
d_call: TRBD2
clone_size: medium-sized
cdr3_length: 16
v_call: TRBV6-1
j_call: TRBJ2-7

cdr3_nt: TGTGCCTGGAGTGTTACCCCCATCAATGAGCAGTTCTTC
cdr3_aa: CAWSVTPINEQFF
d_call: -
clone_size: few
cdr3_length: 13
v_call: TRBV30
j_call: TRBJ2-1

cdr3_nt: TGCGCCAGCAGAGTCGGACAGGGTGAGACCGGGGAGCTGTTTTTT
cdr3_aa: CASRVGQGETGELFF
d_call: TRBD1
clone_size: once
cdr3_length: 15
v_call: TRBV10-2
j_call: TRBJ2-2

cdr3_nt: TGTGCCAGCAGTTTTCCGGGACAGGGGGTACGGGGCTACACCTTC
cdr3_aa: CASSFPGQGVRGYTF
d_call: TRBD1
clone_size: medium-sized
cdr3_length: 15
v_call: TRBV6-8
j_call: TRBJ1-2

cdr3_nt: TGTGCCATCGGAGGCTTAAATCGGGAGCAAGACTACGAGCAGTACTTC
cdr3_aa: CAIGGLNREQDYEQYF
d_call: -
clone_size: -
cdr3_length: 16
v_call: TRBV6-8
j_call: TRBJ2-7

cdr3_nt: TGTGCCAGCAGCCTCTCTCCAGATCAAGAGACCCAGTACTTC
cdr3_aa: CASSLSPDQETQYF
d_call: -
clone_size: few
cdr3_length: 14
v_call: TRBV11-3
j_call: TRBJ2-5

cdr3_nt: TGTGCCAGCAGTCCCACTAGCTATACGCAGTATTTT
cdr3_aa: CASSPTSYTQYF
d_call: -
clone_size: -
cdr3_length: 12
v_call: TRBV28
j_call: TRBJ2-3

cdr3_nt: TGTGCCAGCAGCCTCGCAGGGGTCAGATCAGATACGCAGTATTTT
cdr3_aa: CASSLAGVRSDTQYF
d_call: -
clone_size: -
cdr3_length: 15
v_call: TRBV6-8
j_call: TRBJ2-3

cdr3_nt: TGTGCCAGCAGTCCTACAGGGGCGGGCTACGAGCAGTACTTC
cdr3_aa: CASSPTGAGYEQYF
d_call: TRBD1
clone_size: large
cdr3_length: 14
v_call: TRBV9
j_call: TRBJ2-7

cdr3_nt: TGTGCCAGCAGCCCAGGGATCTACGAGCAGTACTTC
cdr3_aa: CASSPGIYEQYF
d_call: -
clone_size: -
cdr3_length: 12
v_call: TRBV6-4
j_call: TRBJ2-7

cdr3_nt: TGTGCCAGCAGCTTAAGCAGCTCCTACGAGCAGTACTTC
cdr3_aa: CASSLSSSYEQYF
d_call: -
clone_size: few
cdr3_length: 13
v_call: TRBV7-4
j_call: TRBJ2-7

cdr3_nt: TGCGCCAGCAGTCAATCCAGGGCCCCACTCTACGAGCAGTACTTC
cdr3_aa: CASSQSRAPLYEQYF
d_call: -
clone_size: -
cdr3_length: 15
v_call: TRBV23-1
j_call: TRBJ2-7

cdr3_nt: TGTGCCAGCAGCCACGCCGCAGTGAACACCGGGGAGCTGTTTTTT
cdr3_aa: CASSHAAVNTGELFF
d_call: -
clone_size: -
cdr3_length: 15
v_call: TRBV11-3
j_call: TRBJ2-2

cdr3_nt: TGTGCCAGCAGCTTGATGGCGGGAGTCGGGTACAATGAGCAGTTCTTC
cdr3_aa: CASSLMAGVGYNEQFF
d_call: -
clone_size: few
cdr3_length: 16
v_call: TRBV7-5
j_call: TRBJ2-1

cdr3_nt: TGTGCCAGCAGTTTAGGCGGAGAAGAGACCCAGTACTTC
cdr3_aa: CASSLGGEETQYF
d_call: -
clone_size: -
cdr3_length: 13
v_call: TRBV28
j_call: TRBJ2-5

cdr3_nt: TGTGCCAGCAGCGCCCAACCCTTGACTAACACTGAAGCTTTCTTT
cdr3_aa: CASSAQPLTNTEAFF
d_call: -
clone_size: -
cdr3_length: 15
v_call: TRBV11-3
j_call: TRBJ1-1

cdr3_nt: TGTGCCAGTAGTATTCCAGGGTTGAGCTTTAACTATGGCTACACCTTC
cdr3_aa: CASSIPGLSFNYGYTF
d_call: -
clone_size: -
cdr3_length: 16
v_call: TRBV19
j_call: TRBJ1-2

cdr3_nt: TGTGCCTGGACTAAAGGCGGGAGTGAGGCAGATACGCAGTATTTT
cdr3_aa: CAWTKGGSEADTQYF
d_call: TRBD2
clone_size: -
cdr3_length: 15
v_call: TRBV30
j_call: TRBJ2-3

cdr3_nt: TGTGCCAGCAGCACCGCAGGGGAACTTAATGAAAAACTGTTTTTT
cdr3_aa: CASSTAGELNEKLFF
d_call: -
clone_size: -
cdr3_length: 15
v_call: TRBV7-5
j_call: TRBJ1-4

cdr3_nt: TGTGCCAGCAGTCGCCCCCAGATGGGACAGCAAGGAGGCTACACCTTC
cdr3_aa: CASSRPQMGQQGGYTF
d_call: TRBD1
clone_size: few
cdr3_length: 16
v_call: TRBV6-8
j_call: TRBJ1-2

cdr3_nt: TGTGCCAGTTCCGGGACAGTCTCTGGAAACACCATATATTTT
cdr3_aa: CASSGTVSGNTIYF
d_call: TRBD1
clone_size: few
cdr3_length: 14
v_call: TRBV19
j_call: TRBJ1-3

cdr3_nt: TGTGCCAGCAGTTTAGGGACAGTCAGACAGACCCAGTACTTC
cdr3_aa: CASSLGTVRQTQYF
d_call: TRBD1
clone_size: once
cdr3_length: 14
v_call: TRBV28
j_call: TRBJ2-5

cdr3_nt: TGTGCCAGCAGCGGGGACCCTGCTAGCAATCAGCCCCAGCATTTT
cdr3_aa: CASSGDPASNQPQHF
d_call: -
clone_size: -
cdr3_length: 15
v_call: TRBV9
j_call: TRBJ1-5

cdr3_nt: TGTGCCAGCAGCTTTCGTTTTCCGAACACTGAAGCTTTCTTT
cdr3_aa: CASSFRFPNTEAFF
d_call: -
clone_size: -
cdr3_length: 14
v_call: TRBV11-3
j_call: TRBJ1-1

cdr3_nt: TGTGCCAGCAGCCCGCAAATGAACACTGAAGCTTTCTTT
cdr3_aa: CASSPQMNTEAFF
d_call: -
clone_size: -
cdr3_length: 13
v_call: TRBV9
j_call: TRBJ1-1

cdr3_nt: TGCAGCGTGGGCCGGGACATCCAAGAGACCCAGTACTTC
cdr3_aa: CSVGRDIQETQYF
d_call: -
clone_size: few
cdr3_length: 13
v_call: TRBV29-1
j_call: TRBJ2-5

cdr3_nt: TGCGCCAGCAGCTTAGGTGAATCGGGTCAGCCCCAGCATTTT
cdr3_aa: CASSLGESGQPQHF
d_call: -
clone_size: -
cdr3_length: 14
v_call: TRBV5-1
j_call: TRBJ1-5

cdr3_nt: TGCAGCGTTGCCAACTTCGGGATAGGGGGCAGTAGGGATGGCTACACCTTC
cdr3_aa: CSVANFGIGGSRDGYTF
d_call: TRBD1
clone_size: -
cdr3_length: 17
v_call: TRBV29-1
j_call: TRBJ1-2

cdr3_nt: TGCAGCGTTGAGGGGGAGGCGGCGTCCTACGAGCAGTACTTC
cdr3_aa: CSVEGEAASYEQYF
d_call: -
clone_size: large
cdr3_length: 14
v_call: TRBV29-1
j_call: TRBJ2-7

cdr3_nt: TGTGCCTGGAGTCTAGAGGGCGGGAATCAGCCCCAGCATTTT
cdr3_aa: CAWSLEGGNQPQHF
d_call: -
clone_size: -
cdr3_length: 14
v_call: TRBV30
j_call: TRBJ1-5

cdr3_nt: TGTGCCACCGGATTTCAGGGTGCTAGCACAGATACGCAGTATTTT
cdr3_aa: CATGFQGASTDTQYF
d_call: -
clone_size: -
cdr3_length: 15
v_call: TRBV9
j_call: TRBJ2-3

cdr3_nt: TGTGCCACCAGCAGAGTAGGGACTAGCGGGGACGAGCAGTACTTC
cdr3_aa: CATSRVGTSGDEQYF
d_call: TRBD2
clone_size: -
cdr3_length: 15
v_call: TRBV15
j_call: TRBJ2-7

cdr3_nt: TGTGCCAGCAGCTTTCAGGTTACTAGCGGGGGGGCCCCCTACGAGCAGTACTTC
cdr3_aa: CASSFQVTSGGAPYEQYF
d_call: TRBD2
clone_size: large
cdr3_length: 18
v_call: TRBV11-3
j_call: TRBJ2-7

cdr3_nt: TGTGCCAGCAGCTTGCCAGGGCACAGCAATCAGCCCCAGCATTTT
cdr3_aa: CASSLPGHSNQPQHF
d_call: -
clone_size: -
cdr3_length: 15
v_call: TRBV11-3
j_call: TRBJ1-5

cdr3_nt: TGTGCCAGCAGTACGGACAGGGGGACCGGGGAGCTGTTTTTT
cdr3_aa: CASSTDRGTGELFF
d_call: TRBD1
clone_size: -
cdr3_length: 14
v_call: TRBV28
j_call: TRBJ2-2

cdr3_nt: TGTGCCAGCAGTGGTGGACAGGGGGCCTCCTACGAGCAGTACTTC
cdr3_aa: CASSGGQGASYEQYF
d_call: TRBD1
clone_size: medium-sized
cdr3_length: 15
v_call: TRBV6-8
j_call: TRBJ2-7

cdr3_nt: TGTGCCAGCTCACCCGAGACAAAGGGCTACACCTTC
cdr3_aa: CASSPETKGYTF
d_call: -
clone_size: large
cdr3_length: 12
v_call: TRBV18
j_call: TRBJ1-2

cdr3_nt: TGTGCCAGCAGTTTCGGACAGGGCAACCTGGATACGCAGTATTTT
cdr3_aa: CASSFGQGNLDTQYF
d_call: TRBD1
clone_size: medium-sized
cdr3_length: 15
v_call: TRBV6-8
j_call: TRBJ2-3

cdr3_nt: TGCGCCAGCAGCTTATCGTCCGGGGACTCTGGAAACACCATATATTTT
cdr3_aa: CASSLSSGDSGNTIYF
d_call: -
clone_size: -
cdr3_length: 16
v_call: TRBV5-1
j_call: TRBJ1-3

cdr3_nt: TGTGCCAGCAGTCCCAGGGCGGGGAGACCCTTGTACCAAGAGACCCAGTACTTC
cdr3_aa: CASSPRAGRPLYQETQYF
d_call: -
clone_size: -
cdr3_length: 18
v_call: TRBV28
j_call: TRBJ2-5

cdr3_nt: TGTGCCAGCTCACCTTGGGATGGGGTGTCGGGAGCCACCAAAAACATTCAGTACTTC
cdr3_aa: CASSPWDGVSGATKNIQYF
d_call: -
clone_size: -
cdr3_length: 19
v_call: TRBV18
j_call: TRBJ2-4

cdr3_nt: TGTGCCAGCAGACCGGGACAGGGGCCGTGGTTGAGCGAAAAACTGTTTTTT
cdr3_aa: CASRPGQGPWLSEKLFF
d_call: TRBD1
clone_size: large
cdr3_length: 17
v_call: TRBV11-3
j_call: TRBJ1-4

cdr3_nt: TGTGCCAGCAGCCCCGGACTAGCGCATGAGCAGTACTTC
cdr3_aa: CASSPGLAHEQYF
d_call: TRBD2
clone_size: medium-sized
cdr3_length: 13
v_call: TRBV7-2
j_call: TRBJ2-7

cdr3_nt: TGTGCCAGCAGCCTGGACAGGGCTCAAAACACCATATATTTT
cdr3_aa: CASSLDRAQNTIYF
d_call: TRBD1
clone_size: few
cdr3_length: 14
v_call: TRBV7-6
j_call: TRBJ1-3